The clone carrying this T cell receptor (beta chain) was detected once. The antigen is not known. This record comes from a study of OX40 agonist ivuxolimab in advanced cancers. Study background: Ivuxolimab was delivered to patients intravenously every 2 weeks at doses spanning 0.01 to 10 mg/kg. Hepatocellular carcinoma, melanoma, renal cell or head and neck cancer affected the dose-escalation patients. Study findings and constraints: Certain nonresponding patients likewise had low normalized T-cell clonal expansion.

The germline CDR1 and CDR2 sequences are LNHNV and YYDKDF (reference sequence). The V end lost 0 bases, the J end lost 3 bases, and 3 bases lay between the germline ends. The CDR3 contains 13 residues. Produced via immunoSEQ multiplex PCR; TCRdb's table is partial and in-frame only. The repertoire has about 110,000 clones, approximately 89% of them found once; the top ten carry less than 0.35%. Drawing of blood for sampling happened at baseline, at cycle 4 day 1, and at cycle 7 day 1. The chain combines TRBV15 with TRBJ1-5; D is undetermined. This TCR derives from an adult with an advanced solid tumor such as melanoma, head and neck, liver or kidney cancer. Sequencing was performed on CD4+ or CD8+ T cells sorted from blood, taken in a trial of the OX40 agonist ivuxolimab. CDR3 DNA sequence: TGTGCCACCAGCAGAGATCACAATCAGCCCCAGCATTTT. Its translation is CATSRDHNQPQHF. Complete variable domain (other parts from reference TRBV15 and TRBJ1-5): DAMVIQNPRYQVTQFGKPVTLSCSQTLNHNVMYWYQQKSSQAPKLLFHYYDKDFNNEADTPDNFQSRRPNTSFCFLDIRSPGLGDTAMYLCATSRDHNQPQHFGDGTRLSIL.